This is a list of T cell receptor beta chains from one sample in a study of monozygotic twins with inflammatory bowel disease. After re-calling the 5' RACE reads, TCRdb lists one entry per CDR3 protein, DNA absent. The sample includes more than 350,000 distinct CDR3 sequences. The specimen sequenced was blood. The origin of the receptors is a human donor with ulcerative colitis or Crohn's disease, or a healthy co-twin of an affected twin (not recorded which). The CDR3 runs from the conserved cysteine through the conserved F or W. Fields, in order: V gene, CDR3 length, J gene, CDR3 protein.

V: TRBV3-1
length: 15
J: TRBJ2-2
CDR3: CASSQGGLNTGELFF

V: TRBV5-8
length: 13
J: TRBJ1-1
CDR3: CASNGQPNTEAFF

V: TRBV20-1
length: 15
J: TRBJ2-7
CDR3: CSANPLAGGQYEQYF

V: TRBV15
length: 17
J: TRBJ2-6
CDR3: CATSKLGRLPGANVLTF

V: TRBV9
length: 18
J: TRBJ1-5
CDR3: CASSPNPGGPWTNQPQHF

V: TRBV29-1
length: 13
J: TRBJ1-2
CDR3: CSAFQGAGYGYTF

V: TRBV6-5
length: 15
J: TRBJ2-7
CDR3: CASSYEGGDPYEQYF

V: TRBV6-1
length: 14
J: TRBJ2-2
CDR3: CASSIGPPPSELFF

V: TRBV6-1
length: 14
J: TRBJ2-7
CDR3: CASSEDGTDYEQYF

V: TRBV7-9
length: 13
J: TRBJ2-1
CDR3: CASSPGTDNEQFF

V: TRBV7-6
length: 16
J: TRBJ2-6
CDR3: CASSSIDPSGANVLTF

V: TRBV25-1
length: 16
J: TRBJ2-5
CDR3: CASSAAGTSVEETQYF

V: TRBV2
length: 13
J: TRBJ1-5
CDR3: CASSEVGDQPQHF

V: TRBV7-2
length: 12
J: TRBJ2-1
CDR3: CASSLVRHEQFF

V: TRBV2
length: 15
J: TRBJ1-1
CDR3: CASSETGKLNTEAFF

V: TRBV2
length: 12
J: TRBJ2-5
CDR3: CASTLVAETQYF

V: TRBV7-2
length: 13
J: TRBJ2-3
CDR3: CASSPGPPDTQYF

V: TRBV7-3
length: 14
J: TRBJ1-1
CDR3: CASSRTGGLTEAFF

V: TRBV5-5
length: 15
J: TRBJ1-3
CDR3: CASSPEVSRGNTIYF

V: TRBV7-9
length: 14
J: TRBJ2-1
CDR3: CASSLGLAGVRQFF

V: TRBV4-1
length: 15
J: TRBJ2-1
CDR3: CASTPGGVMDNEQFF

V: TRBV4-3
length: 15
J: TRBJ2-7
CDR3: CASSQEAWGSYEQYF

V: TRBV19
length: 14
J: TRBJ1-2
CDR3: CASSIAGRIYGYTF

V: TRBV5-1
length: 15
J: TRBJ1-1
CDR3: CASSFGDRDYTEAFF

V: TRBV11-2
length: 17
J: TRBJ2-2
CDR3: CASSLPGRGAGTGELFF

V: TRBV6-1
length: 15
J: TRBJ2-1
CDR3: CASSPRLAGNNEQFF

V: TRBV20-1
length: 12
J: TRBJ2-7
CDR3: CSAMRGSYEQYF

V: TRBV29-1
length: 13
J: TRBJ2-1
CDR3: CSVEVVLGYEQFF

V: TRBV2
length: 12
J: TRBJ2-3
CDR3: CASSEEAGPRYF

V: TRBV20-1
length: 15
J: TRBJ2-3
CDR3: CSASTQGYGTDTQYF

V: TRBV21-1
length: 18
J: TRBJ2-1
CDR3: CASSKVFGRTVSYNEQFF

V: TRBV30
length: 14
J: TRBJ2-7
CDR3: CAWSAGTASYEQYF

V: TRBV12-3/TRBV12-4
length: 14
J: TRBJ2-3
CDR3: CASSPGYNTDTQYF

V: TRBV19
length: 15
J: TRBJ1-5
CDR3: CASSPGHLSNQPQHF

V: TRBV10-3
length: 16
J: TRBJ2-2
CDR3: CAISDGTGPRAGELFF

V: TRBV4-2
length: 14
J: TRBJ1-1
CDR3: CASSPQEGDTEAFF

V: TRBV6-1
length: 15
J: TRBJ2-3
CDR3: CASRDSGSSGDTQYF

V: TRBV18
length: 13
J: TRBJ2-3
CDR3: CASSLGQSDTQYF

V: TRBV11-2
length: 14
J: TRBJ2-7
CDR3: CASSLYSLLYEQYF

V: TRBV9
length: 14
J: TRBJ2-3
CDR3: CASSVATRGDTQYF

V: TRBV11-2
length: 15
J: TRBJ2-1
CDR3: CASSLELAGRNEQFF

V: TRBV5-1
length: 14
J: TRBJ2-5
CDR3: CASSSTGKQETQYF

V: TRBV13
length: 18
J: TRBJ2-5
CDR3: CASSLGGVAGGLQETQYF

V: TRBV12-3/TRBV12-4
length: 15
J: TRBJ1-3
CDR3: CASSFWVSAGNTIYF

V: TRBV7-3
length: 14
J: TRBJ2-1
CDR3: CASSRGTGGGEQFF

V: TRBV20-1
length: 13
J: TRBJ2-2
CDR3: CSGVEGPAGELFF

V: TRBV5-1
length: 13
J: TRBJ1-5
CDR3: CASSNTGGQPQHF

V: TRBV28
length: 13
J: TRBJ2-7
CDR3: CASKMGAAYEQYF

V: TRBV12-3/TRBV12-4
length: 12
J: TRBJ1-3
CDR3: CASSFTPNSIYF

V: TRBV6-2/TRBV6-3
length: 12
J: TRBJ2-1
CDR3: CASKSSGGEQFF

V: TRBV29-1
length: 11
J: TRBJ2-7
CDR3: CSVEETGYRYF

V: TRBV25-1
length: 16
J: TRBJ2-7
CDR3: CASSEWDGLLSYEQYF

V: TRBV20-1
length: 14
J: TRBJ2-1
CDR3: CSGSEAGARNEQFF